This T cell receptor beta chain was retrieved from a study of T-cell reconstitution after alpha-beta-depleted transplantation in children. The library targeted TCRbeta and was prepared with unique molecular identifiers. MiXCR, applied by TCRdb to the PCR reads, yields one record per CDR3 protein. Among 200,000 to 300,000 distinct CDR3 sequences listed, around 12% were seen once. The CDR3 consists of 16 residues. The trim removed 4 bases at V and 5 bases at J, leaving 7 bases unmatched. CDR1 MDHEN and CDR2 SYDVKM come from the germline V gene. Only one count was recorded for this clonotype. Sample: PBMCs from the stem cell graft donor, taken from the stem cell graft. The genes are TRBV28 and TRBJ1-4; TRBD1 matches 10 bases. The receptor was isolated from a human donor who donated a stem cell graft to a child with acute lymphoblastic leukemia. Written as DNA, the CDR3 is TGTGCCAGCAGTTCTCAGACAGGGGGCCCCAATGAAAAACTGTTTTTT. As protein: CASSSQTGGPNEKLFF.